This TCR beta chain was sequenced in a study of regulatory T cells in long-lasting Graves disease. Time point noted: persistent/refractory GD, antithyroid drugs over 5 years with positive TRAb. Scientists built the TCR library using RNA that was extracted from PBMCs. An endocrinology department in Xi'an, China, recruited the patients. There are 16 residues in the CDR3. Trimming cost V 5 bases and J 2 bases; bases outside gene matches: 11. The germline CDR1 and CDR2 sequences are SGHAT and FQNNGV. With iRepertoire HTBI primers and Arm-PCR of CDR3 regions, TCR beta libraries were built. TCRdb itself ran the multiplex PCR reads through MiXCR, one entry per CDR3 protein. The table records over 300,000 distinct CDR3 sequences, around 19% of them present only once. This clonotype was picked up many times.

This TCR was recovered from a female donor with Graves disease. This specimen was peripheral blood mononuclear cells (PBMCs), taken when the disease was refractory, from a patient treated with antithyroid drugs. The chain links TRBV11-2 to TRBJ2-5; 7 bases are shared with TRBD1. This chain's CDR3 is CASSQTTGVPQETQYF. The CDR3 DNA is TGTGCCAGCAGCCAGACAACAGGGGTGCCACAAGAGACCCAGTACTTC. Drawing the rest from reference TRBV11-2 and TRBJ2-5, the complete variable domain is EAGVAQSPRYKIIEKRQSVAFWCNPISGHATLYWYQQILGQGPKLLIQFQNNGVVDDSQLPKDRFSAERLKGVDSTLKIQPAKLEDSAVYLCASSQTTGVPQETQYFGPGTRLLVL.